The 25 T cell receptor beta chains presented below share a single source sample, sequenced in a study of T cells after yellow fever vaccination. TCRdb ran MiXCR on the 5' RACE reads and lists one entry per CDR3 protein. The data show some 63,000 distinct CDR3 sequences, 6.5% to 9% seen once. The sample in question was CD8+ T cells sorted from PBMCs, obtained 15 days after the yellow fever booster vaccination. Source of these receptors: a man under 40 who received the YFV17D yellow fever vaccine.

This clonotype was seen only a few times. The chain has TRBV6-2 or TRBV6-3 and TRBJ1-1, with unresolved D. CDR3 length equals 13 residues. Germline CDR1 is MNHEY and CDR2 is SVGEGT. Trimming shortened V by 1 base and J by 8 bases, and 11 bases separated the two germline ends. The CDR3 loop is CASSYLGRKEAFF. The CDR3 nucleotides read TGTGCCAGCAGTTACTTGGGCAGGAAAGAAGCTTTCTTT.

Of note for this clonotype: This may be a read error, as it is one base from a much larger clone. The chain is built from TRBV11-3 and TRBJ2-3; 8 bases match TRBD2. CDR1 SGHNT and CDR2 YENEEA come from the germline V gene. V shed 4 bases, J shed 4 bases, and the junction held 13 bases outside the gene matches. The CDR3 loop spans 17 amino acids. CDR3 sequence: CASSWCREGQDADTQYF. The DNA of the CDR3 is TGTGCCAGCAGCTGGTGCCGGGAGGGCCAGGATGCAGATACGCAGTATTTT. Together with reference TRBV11-3 and TRBJ2-3, the CDR3 gives the full variable domain: EAGVVQSPRYKIIEKKQPVAFWCNPISGHNTLYWYLQNLGQGPELLIRYENEEAVDDSQLPKDRFSAERLKGVDSTLKIQPAELGDSAVYLCASSWCREGQDADTQYFGPGTRLTVL.

There are a few counts of this clonotype. This chain joins TRBV5-4 and TRBJ2-2, with D perhaps TRBD1 (5 bases). The CDR3 spans 15 residues. V was clipped by 4 bases and J by 5 bases, with 15 bases between them. Germline lookup yields CDR1 SGHNT and CDR2 YYREEE (reference sequence). Here the CDR3 reads CASSAEGVGTGELFF. The CDR3 DNA is TGTGCCAGCAGCGCCGAAGGGGTAGGGACCGGGGAGCTGTTTTTT.

This clonotype was observed at least ten times. CDR3 sequence reads: CASSLRTGDQYNEQFF. CDR3 bases: TGCGCCAGCAGCTTGAGGACAGGGGACCAATACAATGAGCAGTTCTTC. V is TRBV5-1 and J is TRBJ2-1; 9 bases are shared with TRBD1. The CDR3 spans 16 residues. J gave up 4 bases and V 1 base, and 6 bases lay outside the gene matches. Germline-derived CDR1 and CDR2 are SGHRS and YFSETQ.

This clonotype showed up many times. The chain employs TRBV15 and TRBJ2-1, with a weak D call TRBD2 (6 bases). Germline values: CDR1 LNHNV, CDR2 YYDKDF (reference sequence). The CDR3 is 12 amino acids. Trimming stripped 0 bases from V and 14 bases from J, with 11 bases between. CDR3 coding DNA: TGTGCCACCAGCAGAGATTACCAGCGGGAGTTCTTC. This gives the protein CATSRDYQREFF.

In its sample, this clonotype was seen many times. This chain uses TRBV25-1 with TRBJ2-7, with 9 bases identical to TRBD2. Germline trimming cut 2 bases from V and 5 bases from J; bases unmatched to any gene: 13. The CDR3 loop spans 17 amino acids. CDR1 and CDR2 (germline): MGHDK, SYGVNS. This chain's CDR3 is CASSEPGRGRAKNEQYF. The CDR3, as DNA: TGTGCCAGCAGTGAACCGGGTCGCGGGAGGGCGAAGAACGAGCAGTACTTC.

Many counts were recorded for this clonotype. V gene TRBV6-1 combines with J gene TRBJ2-7, with a weak D call TRBD1 (6 bases). Looked up from germline, CDR1 is MNHNS and CDR2 is SASEGT. V lost 5 bases and J 2 bases, leaving 13 bases between the germline ends. The CDR3 runs to 14 residues. The CDR3, as DNA: TGTGCCAGCAGTCAGGGGTGGGGAACCTACGAGCAGTACTTC. It translates to CASSQGWGTYEQYF.

The chain employs TRBV4-3 and TRBJ2-5, with D perhaps matching TRBD2 (5 bases). CDR1 LGHNA and CDR2 YSLEER come from the germline V gene. V gave up 1 base and J gave up 1 base, with 13 bases separating them. This CDR3 spans 16 amino acids. The CDR3 nucleotides read TGCGCCAGCAGCCAAGGCGAGCGGCTAATCCAAGAGACCCAGTACTTC. It specifies CASSQGERLIQETQYF.

This clonotype counts as medium-sized. The V call is TRBV7-8, the J call TRBJ2-1; D gene ambiguous. The CDR3 totals 11 residues. Germline lookup yields CDR1 SGHVS and CDR2 FQNEAQ. Trimming took off 1 base at V and 7 bases at J, with 2 bases between the two ends. The CDR3 bases are TGTGCCAGCAGCTTAGGGAATGAGCAGTTCTTC. Translation gives CASSLGNEQFF.

This clonotype was observed a few times. The rearrangement joins TRBV28 to TRBJ2-1; TRBD2 aligns across 13 bases. Germline CDR1 and CDR2: MDHEN and SYDVKM. This CDR3 region has 15 residues. J was trimmed by 6 bases and V by 6 bases; bases with no gene match: 5. The CDR3 loop is CASSSGLAGANEQFF. CDR3 sequence (DNA): TGTGCCAGCAGCTCTGGACTAGCGGGAGCCAATGAGCAGTTCTTC.

This clonotype was found a few times. This chain joins TRBV9 and TRBJ2-1, with 8 bases lining up with TRBD2. The CDR3 is 16 residues long. Germline V lookup: CDR1 SGDLS, CDR2 YYNGEE. The junction had 5 bases not matched to a gene; V was cut back by 0 bases and J by 3 bases. The DNA of the CDR3 is TGTGCCAGCAGCGTAGCCCCTAGCGGGCACTACAATGAGCAGTTCTTC. Protein sequence: CASSVAPSGHYNEQFF.

This clonotype was recorded at least ten times. This chain connects TRBV7-2 to TRBJ1-4; perhaps TRBD1 as D (5 bases). Germline V gives CDR1 SGHTA, CDR2 FQGNSA. CDR3 length: 14 residues. Trimming cost V 5 bases and J 12 bases, with 19 bases left between them. Written as DNA, the CDR3 is TGTGCCAGCAGCCTAGAGGGGATTGGAAATGAACTGTTTTTT. It translates to CASSLEGIGNELFF. The variable domain in full, with the rest retrieved from reference TRBV7-2 and TRBJ1-4, is GAGVSQSPSNKVTEKGKDVELRCDPISGHTALYWYRQSLGQGLEFLIYFQGNSAPDKSGLPSDRFSAERTGGSVSTLTIQRTQQEDSAVYLCASSLEGIGNELFFGSGTQLSVL.

Turning to this clonotype: A single base separates this from a much larger clone, so it may be a read error. The chain combines TRBV28 with TRBJ2-7; D is uncertain. The V end lost 11 bases, the J end lost 0 bases, and 14 bases lay between the germline ends. This CDR3 has 13 residues. The germline V gene encodes CDR1 MDHEN and CDR2 SYDVKM. CDR3 loop: CAGSAPDSYEQYF. CDR3 DNA sequence: TGTGCCGGAAGCGCGCCAGACTCCTACGAGCAGTACTTC.

The chain employs TRBV12-3 or TRBV12-4 and TRBJ1-1, with D maybe TRBD1 (5 bases). This CDR3 has 19 amino acids. V lost 11 bases to trimming and J lost 0 bases, with 31 bases between them. CDR3 sequence: CAFCLAPGVGVFLNTEAFF. Here the CDR3 DNA reads TGTGCCTTCTGTTTAGCGCCGGGAGTGGGGGTTTTTTTGAACACTGAAGCTTTCTTT.

A remark on this clonotype: This could be a read error, since a much larger clone is one nucleotide away. The conserved phenylalanine or tryptophan is not found at the CDR3 terminus, so this likely reflects a read error. The chain carries TRBV28 and TRBJ2-7; D might be TRBD2 (6 bases). Germline V gives CDR1 MDHEN, CDR2 SYDVKM. V lost 5 bases to trimming and J lost 7 bases, with 24 bases between them. CDR3 size: 16 residues. CDR3 sequence (DNA): TGTGCCAGCAGTCCCGGATCCGCGGCAGGGAGGATTGAGCAGTACTCC. It specifies CASSPGSAAGRIEQYS.

This clonotype has ten or more counts. The rearrangement links TRBV6-2 or TRBV6-3 to TRBJ2-1; 10 nucleotides agree with TRBD2. The germline CDR1 and CDR2 sequences are MNHEY and SVGEGT. This CDR3 has 21 amino acids. With 0 bases clipped from V and 5 bases from J, the junction kept 19 bases outside the gene matches. The CDR3 here is CASSYSKIIAGGTYPDNEQFF. Here the CDR3 DNA reads TGTGCCAGCAGTTACTCGAAGATTATAGCGGGAGGTACCTACCCCGACAATGAGCAGTTCTTC.

The chain links TRBV4-1 to TRBJ2-5; 7 bases are a match to TRBD2. The CDR3 covers 16 residues. Trimming cost V 1 base and J 2 bases; bases outside gene matches: 7. The V gene's germline CDR1 is MGHRA and CDR2 YSYEKL. This CDR3 is CASSQVGLAEQETQYF. CDR3 coding DNA: TGCGCCAGCAGCCAAGTGGGGCTAGCGGAACAAGAGACCCAGTACTTC.

This chain joins TRBV28 and TRBJ2-3, with a tentative D call TRBD1 (6 bases). CDR3 length: 13 residues. In germline, CDR1 is MDHEN, CDR2 SYDVKM. V lost 2 bases to trimming and J lost 5 bases, with 8 bases between them. The CDR3 region has the DNA TGTGCCAGCAGTTTACTAGGGGGAGATACGCAGTATTTT. Its translation is CASSLLGGDTQYF.

The chain combines TRBV5-1 with TRBJ2-1; perhaps TRBD2 as D (5 bases). CDR3 length: 14 amino acids. Germline CDR1 is SGHRS and CDR2 is YFSETQ. V lost 4 bases and J 3 bases, leaving 11 bases between the germline ends. CDR3 protein: CASSKGLLYNEQFF. CDR3 coding DNA: TGCGCCAGCAGCAAAGGACTCCTCTACAATGAGCAGTTCTTC.

The sample holds a few counts of this clonotype. The J gene is TRBJ2-7, the V gene TRBV28; D might be TRBD1 (6 bases). The V end was cut by 5 bases, the J end by 0 bases, with 14 bases between. This CDR3 is 15 amino acids long. The germline V gene encodes CDR1 MDHEN and CDR2 SYDVKM. CDR3 in DNA: TGTGCCAGCAGTCCCCGACAGGCCCTCTCCTACGAGCAGTACTTC. Translated: CASSPRQALSYEQYF.

A few counts support this clonotype. This rearrangement joins TRBV30 to TRBJ2-2; weak D call: TRBD1 (5 bases). The germline gives CDR1 GTSNPN, CDR2 SVGIG (reference sequence). The CDR3 runs to 15 residues. Trimming removed 1 base from V and 6 bases from J, with 15 bases in between. The CDR3 protein is CAWSETRTTAGELFF. The CDR3 DNA reads as TGTGCCTGGAGTGAGACCCGGACAACCGCCGGGGAGCTGTTTTTT.

This clonotype has a count of ten or more. The gene calls are TRBV7-9 and TRBJ1-1; D might be TRBD1 (6 bases). In germline, CDR1 is SEHNR, CDR2 FQNEAQ (reference sequence). The CDR3 contains 11 residues. Deletions cut 5 bases from V and 10 bases from J, with 11 bases between. CDR3 nucleotide sequence: TGTGCCAGCAGCATAGGGGGACTAGCTTTCTTT. The encoded protein is CASSIGGLAFF.

This clonotype was counted only a few times. CDR3 nucleotides: TGCAGTGCTTTTTCGACAGGGGCAGAAATCTATGGCTACACCTTC. This gives the protein CSAFSTGAEIYGYTF. The gene calls are TRBV20-1 and TRBJ1-2; TRBD1 matches 8 bases. The CDR3 consists of 15 residues. Germline V CDR1 and CDR2: DFQATT, SNEGSKA (reference sequence). V shed 5 bases and J 4 bases; nucleotides not matched to a gene: 12.

This clonotype has at least ten counts. The V gene is TRBV6-5, the J gene TRBJ2-5; 8 bases fit TRBD2. The CDR3 covers 14 residues. The germline gives CDR1 MNHEY, CDR2 SVGAGI. V trimming: 6 bases; J trimming: 4 bases; junction bases outside the gene matches: 7. The CDR3 bases are TGTGCCAGCAGCAGGGGACTAGTGTTAGAGACCCAGTACTTC. It encodes CASSRGLVLETQYF.

The table lists this clonotype with many counts. This sequence joins TRBV7-9 and TRBJ2-1; D remains ambiguous. The germline V and J ends were trimmed by 1 base and 2 bases, with 9 bases remaining between them. This CDR3 spans 15 amino acids. Per the germline V gene, CDR1 is SEHNR and CDR2 is FQNEAQ (reference sequence). This CDR3 is CASSLEHLAYNEQFF. DNA of the CDR3: TGTGCCAGCAGCTTAGAACATCTCGCCTACAATGAGCAGTTCTTC.